There are many counts of the clone carrying this T cell receptor beta chain. Antigen unknown. This entry comes from a study of spatial heterogeneity in lung cancer. Overall study: The average appearance count of each unique TCR and UMI combination in raw reads was more than nine. Points from the study as a whole: Higher tumor mutation counts went along with higher counts of expanded intratumoral alpha and beta TCRs.

The presence of a unique molecular identifier marked each TCR cDNA molecule. TCRdb reprocessed the 5' RACE reads with MiXCR, giving one entry per CDR3 protein. This table holds about 18,000 distinct CDR3 sequences, less than 7.5% found once. This CDR3 is built from 14 residues. Germline V gene lookup returns CDR1 SNHLY and CDR2 FYNNEI. The V gene lost 8 bases and the J gene lost 1 base, with 14 bases spanning the gap. Time point given: sample taken at primary tumor resection. More than 70 TRACERx patients with early, untreated non-small cell lung cancer donated samples. Sequencing covered unsorted whole RNA taken from tumor, nontumor lung or frozen PBMC.

The sequence was obtained from a female donor with early-stage non-small cell lung cancer. J is TRBJ1-1 and V is TRBV2; D is unresolved. Sample: lung tumor tissue, taken at surgery. The CDR3 nucleotides are TGTGCCAGCGGGCGGAGAGGGTCGAACACTGAAGCTTTCTTT. Translating it yields CASGRRGSNTEAFF.